These 2 T cell receptor beta chains originate from one sample sequenced in a study of T cell responses to AZD1222 COVID-19 vaccine. Sequenced by immunoSEQ multiplex PCR; TCRdb stores in-frame clones only, minus some. The sample shows approximately 150,000 clones, roughly 86% of them seen only once. The sequenced sample was peripheral blood, obtained 28 days after the second dose of the MenACWY control vaccine. These receptors were obtained from an adult who received the MenACWY meningococcal vaccine as a control.

In this sample, this clone turned up a few times. The chain uses TRBV2 and TRBJ1-1; no firm D call. This CDR3 has 15 residues. Germline V CDR1 and CDR2: SNHLY, FYNNEI. The germline V and J ends were trimmed by 6 bases and 1 base, with 15 bases remaining between them. This CDR3 is CASRKEVGQNTEAFF. CDR3 coding DNA: TGTGCCAGCAGGAAGGAGGTCGGCCAGAACACTGAAGCTTTCTTT.

The chain links TRBV4-3 to TRBJ1-2; D possibly corresponds to TRBD1 (6 bases). Per germline, CDR1 LGHNA and CDR2 YSLEER. The CDR3 runs 16 residues. V was clipped by 4 bases and J by 5 bases, with 20 bases between them. In DNA, the CDR3 is TGCGCCAGCAGCCGAATAGGGGCGGGGGCAGGGTATGGCTACACCTTC. Residues: CASSRIGAGAGYGYTF.